This T cell receptor beta chain was sequenced during a study of blood T cell repertoires in COVID-19. The table came from immunoSEQ multiplex PCR; TCRdb's copy has only in-frame clones and leaves some out. Here the sample spans 220,000 or so clones, approximately 90% being singletons. The CDR3 covers 12 residues. V was trimmed by 4 bases and J by 4 bases, leaving 7 bases between them. Germline loops: CDR1 SGHAT, CDR2 FQNNGV. The TCR was taken from a man aged 55 to 69 with COVID-19, enrolled during active disease. Sequenced input: peripheral blood. V is TRBV11-2 and J is TRBJ1-1; D not resolved. This CDR3 reads CASSSGGTEAFF. DNA for the CDR3: TGTGCCAGCAGCTCAGGAGGCACTGAAGCTTTCTTT.